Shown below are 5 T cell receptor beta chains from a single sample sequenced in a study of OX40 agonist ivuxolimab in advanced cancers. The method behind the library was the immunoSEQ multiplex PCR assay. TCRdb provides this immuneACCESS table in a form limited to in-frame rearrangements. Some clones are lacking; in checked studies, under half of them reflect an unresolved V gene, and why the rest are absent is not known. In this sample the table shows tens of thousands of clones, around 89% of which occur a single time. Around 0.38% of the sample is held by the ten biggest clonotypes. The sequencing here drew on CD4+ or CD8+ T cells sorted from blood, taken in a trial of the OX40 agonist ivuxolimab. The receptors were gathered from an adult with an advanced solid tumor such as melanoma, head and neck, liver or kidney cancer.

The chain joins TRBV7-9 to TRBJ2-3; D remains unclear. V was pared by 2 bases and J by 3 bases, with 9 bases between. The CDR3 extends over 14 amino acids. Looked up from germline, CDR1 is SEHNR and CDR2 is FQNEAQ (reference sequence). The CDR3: CASSLRPETDTQYF. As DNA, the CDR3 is TGTGCCAGCAGCTTACGTCCGGAGACAGATACGCAGTATTTT.

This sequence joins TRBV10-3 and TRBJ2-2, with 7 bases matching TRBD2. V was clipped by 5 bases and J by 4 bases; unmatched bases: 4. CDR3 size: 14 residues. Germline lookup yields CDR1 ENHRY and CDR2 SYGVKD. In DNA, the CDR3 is TGTGCCATCAGTCCTCGGGAGGCCACCGGGGAGCTGTTTTTT. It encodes CAISPREATGELFF.

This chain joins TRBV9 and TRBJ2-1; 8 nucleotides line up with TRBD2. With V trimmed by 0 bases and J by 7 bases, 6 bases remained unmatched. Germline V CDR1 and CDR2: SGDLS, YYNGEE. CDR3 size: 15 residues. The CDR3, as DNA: TGTGCCAGCAGCGTAGCGGGAGGGCCTCGGAATGAGCAGTTCTTC. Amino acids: CASSVAGGPRNEQFF.

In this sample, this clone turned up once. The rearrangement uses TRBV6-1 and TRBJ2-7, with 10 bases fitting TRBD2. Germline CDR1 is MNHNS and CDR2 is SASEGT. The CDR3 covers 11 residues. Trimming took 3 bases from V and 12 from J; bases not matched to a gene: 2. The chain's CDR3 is CASSEWTSGYF. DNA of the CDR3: TGTGCCAGCAGTGAGTGGACTAGCGGGTACTTC.

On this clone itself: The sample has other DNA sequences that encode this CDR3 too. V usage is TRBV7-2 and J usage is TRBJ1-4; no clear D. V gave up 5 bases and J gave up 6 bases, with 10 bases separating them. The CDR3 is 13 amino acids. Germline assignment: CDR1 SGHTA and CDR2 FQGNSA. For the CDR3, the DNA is TGTGCCAGCAGCCGTCCCGGGGATGAAAAACTGTTTTTT. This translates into CASSRPGDEKLFF.